What follows is one T cell receptor beta chain and its context. Antigen: not known. Method: immunoSEQ multiplex PCR; TCRdb's copy keeps in-frame clones and lacks some. In the table there are under 85,000 clones, roughly 91% of which are singletons. This specimen comes from a study of OX40 agonist ivuxolimab in advanced cancers. General study results and limits: With doses of 0.1 to 3.0 mg/kg, CD4+ and CD8+ blood T cells had undergone clonal expansion by week 6. Expanded clones were, on average, more numerous among CD8+ T cells than CD4+.

With baseline, cycle 4 day 1, and cycle 7 day 1 as timepoints, blood was sampled. The material sequenced was CD4+ or CD8+ T cells sorted from blood, taken in a trial of the OX40 agonist ivuxolimab. The TCR sequence derives from an adult with an advanced solid tumor such as melanoma, head and neck, liver or kidney cancer.

CDR3 coding DNA: TGCGCCAGCAGCTTCCGCGGGCAGGGGATAGGTTATGTCACTGAAGCTTTCTTT. Protein: CASSFRGQGIGYVTEAFF. This chain uses TRBV5-1 with TRBJ1-1, with D perhaps matching TRBD1 (6 bases). Deletions cut 2 bases from V and 4 bases from J, with 24 bases between. This CDR3 is built from 18 residues. Germline CDR1 reads SGHRS; CDR2 reads YFSETQ.